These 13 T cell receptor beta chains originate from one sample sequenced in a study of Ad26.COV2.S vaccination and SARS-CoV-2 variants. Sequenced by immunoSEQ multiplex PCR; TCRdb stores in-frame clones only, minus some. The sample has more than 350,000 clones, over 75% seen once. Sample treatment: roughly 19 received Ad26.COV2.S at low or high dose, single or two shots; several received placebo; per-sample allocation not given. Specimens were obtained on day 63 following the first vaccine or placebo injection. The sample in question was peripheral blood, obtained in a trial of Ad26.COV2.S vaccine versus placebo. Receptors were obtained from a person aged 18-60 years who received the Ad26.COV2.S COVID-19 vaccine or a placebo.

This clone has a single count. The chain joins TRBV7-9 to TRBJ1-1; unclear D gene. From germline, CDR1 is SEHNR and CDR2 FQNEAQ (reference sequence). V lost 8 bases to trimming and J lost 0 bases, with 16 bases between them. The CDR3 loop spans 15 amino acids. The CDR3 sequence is CASLGILGMNTEAFF. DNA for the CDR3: TGTGCCAGCTTAGGGATCCTGGGGATGAACACTGAAGCTTTCTTT. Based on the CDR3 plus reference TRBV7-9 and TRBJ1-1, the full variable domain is DTGVSQNPRHKITKRGQNVTFRCDPISEHNRLYWYRQTLGQGPEFLTYFQNEAQLEKSRLLSDRFSAERPKGSFSTLEIQRTEQGDSAMYLCASLGILGMNTEAFFGQGTRLTVV.

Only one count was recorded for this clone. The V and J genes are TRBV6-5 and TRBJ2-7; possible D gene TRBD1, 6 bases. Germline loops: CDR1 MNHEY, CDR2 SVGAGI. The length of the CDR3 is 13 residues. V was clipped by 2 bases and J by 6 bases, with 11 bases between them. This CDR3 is CASSYGTGTEQYF. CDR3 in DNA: TGTGCCAGCAGTTACGGCACAGGGACCGAGCAGTACTTC.

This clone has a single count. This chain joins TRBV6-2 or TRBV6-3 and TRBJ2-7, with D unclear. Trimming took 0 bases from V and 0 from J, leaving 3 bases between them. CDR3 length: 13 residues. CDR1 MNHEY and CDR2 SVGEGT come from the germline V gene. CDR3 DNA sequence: TGTGCCAGCAGTTACTCCTCCTCCTACGAGCAGTACTTC. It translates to CASSYSSSYEQYF.

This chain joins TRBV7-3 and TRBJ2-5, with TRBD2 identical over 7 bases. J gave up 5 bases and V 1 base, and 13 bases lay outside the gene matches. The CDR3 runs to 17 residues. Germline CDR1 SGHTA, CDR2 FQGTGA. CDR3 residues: CASSLRPSGYLGETQYF. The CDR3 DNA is TGTGCCAGCAGCTTAAGGCCTAGCGGATACCTCGGGGAGACCCAGTACTTC.

The CDR3: CAWESGGETQYF. DNA of the CDR3: TGTGCCTGGGAATCGGGGGGGGAGACCCAGTACTTC. The rearrangement links TRBV30 to TRBJ2-5; 8 bases match TRBD2. J lost 5 bases, V lost 5 bases, and 4 bases had no gene match. Germline loops: CDR1 GTSNPN, CDR2 SVGIG (reference sequence). CDR3 length equals 12 residues. Combining the CDR3 with reference TRBV30 and TRBJ2-5 gives the whole variable domain SQTIHQWPATLVQPVGSPLSLECTVEGTSNPNLYWYRQAAGRGLQLLFYSVGIGQISSEVPQNLSASRPQDRQFILSSKKLLLSDSGFYLCAWESGGETQYFGPGTRLLVL.

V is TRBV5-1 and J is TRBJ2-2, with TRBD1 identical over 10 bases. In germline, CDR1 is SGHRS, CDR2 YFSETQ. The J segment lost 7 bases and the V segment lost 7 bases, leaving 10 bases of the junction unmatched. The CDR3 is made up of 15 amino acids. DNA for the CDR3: TGCGCCAGCGACAAGACAGGGGGCGCGGGCGGGGAGCTGTTTTTT. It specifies CASDKTGGAGGELFF.

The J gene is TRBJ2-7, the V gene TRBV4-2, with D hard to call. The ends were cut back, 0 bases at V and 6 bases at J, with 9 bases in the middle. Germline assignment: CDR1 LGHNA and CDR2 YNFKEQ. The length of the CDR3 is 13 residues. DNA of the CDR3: TGTGCCAGCAGCCAAGAAGTCGGTCCCGAGCAGTACTTC. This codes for CASSQEVGPEQYF.

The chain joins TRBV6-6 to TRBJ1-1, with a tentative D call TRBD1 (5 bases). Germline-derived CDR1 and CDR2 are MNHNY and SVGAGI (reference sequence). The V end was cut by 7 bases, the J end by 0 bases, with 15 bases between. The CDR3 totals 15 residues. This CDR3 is CASNTGGAMNTEAFF. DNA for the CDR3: TGTGCCAGCAACACAGGAGGTGCCATGAACACTGAAGCTTTCTTT.

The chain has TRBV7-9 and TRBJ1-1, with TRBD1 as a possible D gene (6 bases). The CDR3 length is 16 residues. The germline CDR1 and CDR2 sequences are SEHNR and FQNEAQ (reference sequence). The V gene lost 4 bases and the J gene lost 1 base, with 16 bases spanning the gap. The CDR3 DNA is TGTGCCAGCAGCTCCAAGGGGGGTGGCAGGAACACTGAAGCTTTCTTT. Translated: CASSSKGGGRNTEAFF.

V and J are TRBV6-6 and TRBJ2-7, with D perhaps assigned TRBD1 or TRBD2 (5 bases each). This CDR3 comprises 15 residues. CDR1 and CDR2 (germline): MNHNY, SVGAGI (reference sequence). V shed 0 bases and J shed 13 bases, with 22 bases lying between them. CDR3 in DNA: TGTGCCAGCAGTTACTCGACCCGGGACCCTAGGCGTGAATACTTC. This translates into CASSYSTRDPRREYF.

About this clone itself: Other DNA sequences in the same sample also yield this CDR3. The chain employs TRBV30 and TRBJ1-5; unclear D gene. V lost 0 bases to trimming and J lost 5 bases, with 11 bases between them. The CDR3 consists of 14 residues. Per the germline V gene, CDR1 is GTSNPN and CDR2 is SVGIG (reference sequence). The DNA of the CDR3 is TGTGCCTGGAGTGTAGGAGGCAGCTATCAGCCCCAGCATTTT. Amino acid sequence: CAWSVGGSYQPQHF.

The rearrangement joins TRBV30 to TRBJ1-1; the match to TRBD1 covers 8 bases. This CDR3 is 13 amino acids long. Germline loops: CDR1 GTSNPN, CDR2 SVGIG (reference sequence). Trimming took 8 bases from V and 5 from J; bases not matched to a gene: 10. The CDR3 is CASSNDRGTEAFF. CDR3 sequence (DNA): TGTGCCAGCTCAAACGACAGGGGAACTGAAGCTTTCTTT.

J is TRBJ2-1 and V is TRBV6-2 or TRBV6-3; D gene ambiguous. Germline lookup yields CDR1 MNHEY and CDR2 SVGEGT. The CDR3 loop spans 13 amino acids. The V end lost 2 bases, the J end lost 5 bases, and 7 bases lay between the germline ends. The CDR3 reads CASSYRDHNEQFF. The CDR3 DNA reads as TGTGCCAGCAGTTACAGGGATCACAATGAGCAGTTCTTC.